These 16 T cell receptor beta chains came from one sample sequenced in a study of blood T cells in healthy people across ages. A second PCR, run for roughly 6 to 11 cycles, used a sample-barcoded 5' primer plus a J-beta primer mix. TCRdb re-analysed the 5' RACE reads in MiXCR, keeping a single row per CDR3 protein. The sample consists of roughly 1.7 million distinct CDR3 sequences, about 35% of them appearing once. Specimen: blood. The receptors here all came from a woman aged 30 to 39 in good health.

This clonotype has more than one count but fewer than ten. The rearrangement uses TRBV15 and TRBJ2-2; 10 bases map to TRBD1. The CDR3 has 17 residues. Germline V gene data show CDR1 as LNHNV and CDR2 as YYDKDF (reference sequence). J gave up 1 base and V 4 bases, and 6 bases lay outside the gene matches. The CDR3, as DNA: TGTGCCACCAGCAAAAAGACAGGGGGCCTGAACACCGGGGAGCTGTTTTTT. This codes for CATSKKTGGLNTGELFF.

With regard to this clonotype: A single base separates this from a much larger clone, so it may be a read error. The J gene is TRBJ2-7, the V gene TRBV7-2, with D hard to call. Per germline, CDR1 SGHTA and CDR2 FQGNSA. This CDR3 spans 17 amino acids. CDR3 sequence (DNA): TGTGCCAGCAGCTTACTATCCGGCGGAAGGAGCCCCTACGAGCAGGACTTC. This codes for CASSLLSGGRSPYEQDF.

This clonotype was observed at least ten times. The V call is TRBV5-1, the J call TRBJ2-1; D perhaps matches TRBD1 (6 bases). The CDR3 is made up of 12 amino acids. Germline loops: CDR1 SGHRS, CDR2 YFSETQ. The germline V and J ends were trimmed by 10 bases and 2 bases, with 10 bases remaining between them. DNA of the CDR3: TGCGCCGTAGGGGGTCCCTACAATGAGCAGTTCTTC. It translates to CAVGGPYNEQFF.

The chain couples TRBV29-1 to TRBJ1-1; D unclear. There are 14 residues in the CDR3. Trimming removed 4 bases at V and 6 bases at J, with 18 bases between. CDR1 is SQVTM and CDR2 is ANQGSEA in the germline V gene. As DNA, the CDR3 is TGCAGCGTTGTGAGGAGGTCCCGGGTCCCTGAAGCTTTCTTT. It is translated as CSVVRRSRVPEAFF.

This clonotype was seen more than once but under ten times. In DNA form, the CDR3 reads TGTGCCAGCAGCCCCCGGACTAGCGGGAGGTCTTATGACGAGCAGTACTTC. Protein: CASSPRTSGRSYDEQYF. The genes are TRBV7-3 and TRBJ2-7; TRBD2 agrees at 14 bases. With 5 bases clipped from V and 5 bases from J, the junction kept 11 bases outside the gene matches. From germline, CDR1 is SGHTA and CDR2 FQGTGA. The CDR3 length is 17 residues.

Turning to this clonotype: This may arise from a read error, as a much more abundant clone is one base away. The chain combines TRBV29-1 with TRBJ2-7; D unresolved. The CDR3 is made up of 13 amino acids. In germline, CDR1 is SQVTM, CDR2 ANQGSEA. The CDR3 loop reads CSVEDGLDGEQCF. In DNA form, the CDR3 reads TGCAGCGTTGAAGATGGGCTAGATGGCGAGCAGTGCTTC.

A remark on this clonotype: A junction end diverges from the germline sequence, so it may reflect a read error. The chain joins TRBV7-9 to TRBJ2-7; no clear D gene. The V gene's germline CDR1 is SEHNR and CDR2 FQNEAQ (reference sequence). The CDR3 is made up of 12 amino acids. CDR3 nucleotides: TGTGCCGGCAGGCTGCTTTCCTACGAGCAGTACTTC. Protein sequence: CAGRLLSYEQYF. The variable domain in full, with the rest retrieved from reference TRBV7-9 and TRBJ2-7, is DTGVSQNPRHKITKRGQNVTFRCDPISEHNRLYWYRQTLGQGPEFLTYFQNEAQLEKSRLLSDRFSAERPKGSFSTLEIQRTEQGDSAMYLCAGRLLSYEQYFGPGTRLTVT.

This clonotype appeared a few times. This chain joins TRBV4-1 and TRBJ1-5, with no clear D. V shed 2 bases and J shed 5 bases, with 19 bases lying between them. CDR1 and CDR2 (germline): MGHRA, YSYEKL. The CDR3 has 17 amino acids. The CDR3 protein is CASSQLDMGSTYQPQHF. The DNA of the CDR3 is TGCGCCAGCAGCCAACTAGACATGGGGAGTACTTATCAGCCCCAGCATTTT.

V is TRBV2 and J is TRBJ2-3; TRBD1 or TRBD2 may be the D gene (5 bases each). Between the trimmed V and J ends, which lost 7 bases and 3 bases, there was a span of 14 bases. The CDR3 has 14 amino acids. Per the germline V gene, CDR1 is SNHLY and CDR2 is FYNNEI. Written as DNA, the CDR3 is TGTGCCAGCACCTGGGGGAGCCGGACAGATACGCAGTATTTT. This gives the protein CASTWGSRTDTQYF. Filled out from reference TRBV2 and TRBJ2-3, the complete variable domain reads EPEVTQTPSHQVTQMGQEVILRCVPISNHLYFYWYRQILGQKVEFLVSFYNNEISEKSEIFDDQFSVERPDGSNFTLKIRSTKLEDSAMYFCASTWGSRTDTQYFGPGTRLTVL.

The rearrangement links TRBV27 to TRBJ1-2, with a weak D call TRBD1 (5 bases). The germline V and J ends were trimmed by 7 bases and 6 bases, with 12 bases remaining between them. The germline V gene encodes CDR1 MNHEY and CDR2 SMNVEV (reference sequence). The CDR3 extends over 12 amino acids. The CDR3 DNA reads TGTGCCAGCAAGGATTTGGGGCATGGCTACACCTTC. It is translated as CASKDLGHGYTF.

This chain joins TRBV5-4 and TRBJ2-5, with 14 bases fitting TRBD2. The CDR3 covers 19 residues. Germline CDR1 and CDR2: SGHNT and YYREEE (reference sequence). The V and J ends lost 0 bases and 1 base, in that order; junction bases with no gene match: 8. The CDR3 bases are TGTGCCAGCAGCTTGGTGACTAGCGGGGGGGCTGGAACCCAAGAGACCCAGTACTTC. Amino acids: CASSLVTSGGAGTQETQYF.

This chain joins TRBV30 and TRBJ2-1; TRBD1 agrees at 9 bases. This CDR3 comprises 17 residues. Losses at the gene ends were 1 base for V and 3 bases for J; bases not matched to a gene: 10. CDR1 is GTSNPN and CDR2 is SVGIG in the germline V gene (reference sequence). The CDR3 nucleotides read TGTGCCTGGAGTGGTACCTGGGGACAGGGTAACTACAATGAGCAGTTCTTC. Translated: CAWSGTWGQGNYNEQFF.

V is TRBV6-1 and J is TRBJ1-4; D gene uncertain. In germline, CDR1 is MNHNS, CDR2 SASEGT. The CDR3 length is 14 residues. The ends were cut back, 2 bases at V and 5 bases at J, with 9 bases in the middle. Here the CDR3 reads CASSEWGRNEKLFF. The CDR3 DNA follows: TGTGCCAGCAGTGAATGGGGTAGAAATGAAAAACTGTTTTTT.

This clonotype has only a few counts. The junction differs from germline at one of its ends, possibly a read error. V usage is TRBV10-3 and J usage is TRBJ2-2; D is unclear. There are 12 residues in the CDR3. Germline CDR1 reads ENHRY; CDR2 reads SYGVKD. CDR3 DNA sequence: TGTGCCATCAGGGAGTGGACCGGGGAGCTGTTTTTT. Its protein product is CAIREWTGELFF.

This chain joins TRBV12-3 or TRBV12-4 and TRBJ1-1; D ambiguous. Trimming left V 0 bases short and J 1 base short, with 15 bases between. The CDR3 length is 17 residues. The CDR3 nucleotides read TGTGCCAGCAGTTTAGCCAACTACAGAGATTGGAACACTGAAGCTTTCTTT. Encoded protein: CASSLANYRDWNTEAFF.

This clonotype was counted between two and nine times. The chain employs TRBV7-9 and TRBJ2-5; 10 bases are shared with TRBD2. The end of the DNA aligns better with TRBJ2-7, so the J call may be wrong. There are 18 residues in the CDR3. CDR1 is SEHNR, CDR2 FQNEAQ, per germline (reference sequence). CDR3 residues: CASSLDSSGRAFPYEQYF. The DNA for the CDR3 is TGTGCCAGCAGCTTGGACTCCAGCGGGAGGGCCTTTCCCTACGAGCAGTACTTC.